A selection of T cell receptor beta chains follows, all from one sample in a study of blood T cell repertoires in COVID-19. Measured with immunoSEQ multiplex PCR; TCRdb has only the in-frame clones, and not every one. The sample lists 250,000 to 350,000 clones; approximately 89% were seen once. The sequencing sample was made of peripheral blood. These receptors were taken from a woman aged 45-65 years who had recovered from COVID-19. The CDR3 runs from the conserved cysteine through the conserved F or W. The D gene is left open where the match is weak. Size is omitted from some rows. Given values are once, few, many or a class for expanded clones.

J gene: TRBJ1-1
D gene: .
V gene: TRBV20-1
clone size: few
CDR3 protein: CSASSRRNTEAFF
CDR3 DNA: TGCAGTGCTAGTTCGCGGAGAAACACTGAAGCTTTCTTT

J gene: TRBJ2-2
D gene: .
V gene: TRBV11-3
clone size: .
CDR3 protein: CASSSSRGLSNTGELFF
CDR3 DNA: TGTGCCAGCAGCTCCTCCAGGGGTCTCTCGAACACCGGGGAGCTGTTTTTT

J gene: TRBJ2-5
D gene: TRBD1
V gene: TRBV28
clone size: .
CDR3 protein: CASSPQGQGMTETQYF
CDR3 DNA: TGTGCCAGCAGTCCACAGGGACAGGGGATGACGGAGACCCAGTACTTC

J gene: TRBJ2-2
D gene: .
V gene: TRBV28
clone size: .
CDR3 protein: CASSLLRFSQQNTGELFF
CDR3 DNA: TGTGCCAGCAGTTTACTCCGATTTTCTCAACAGAACACCGGGGAGCTGTTTTTT

J gene: TRBJ2-1
D gene: TRBD2
V gene: TRBV28
clone size: .
CDR3 protein: CASSPPQSGTYNEQFF
CDR3 DNA: TGTGCCAGCAGTCCCCCTCAAAGCGGGACGTACAATGAGCAGTTCTTC

J gene: TRBJ1-1
D gene: .
V gene: TRBV19
clone size: .
CDR3 protein: CATQGWTEAFF
CDR3 DNA: TGTGCCACCCAGGGGTGGACTGAAGCTTTCTTT

J gene: TRBJ1-1
D gene: .
V gene: TRBV30
clone size: .
CDR3 protein: CAWSGGLGNTEAFF
CDR3 DNA: TGTGCCTGGAGTGGAGGCCTCGGGAACACTGAAGCTTTCTTT

J gene: TRBJ1-1
D gene: .
V gene: TRBV18
clone size: .
CDR3 protein: CASSKARLGGNTEAFF
CDR3 DNA: TGTGCCAGCTCAAAAGCCCGACTGGGGGGGAACACTGAAGCTTTCTTT

J gene: TRBJ1-1
D gene: .
V gene: TRBV10-3
clone size: .
CDR3 protein: CAISLGDSNTEAFF
CDR3 DNA: TGTGCCATCAGTTTGGGCGACAGCAACACTGAAGCTTTCTTT

J gene: TRBJ2-3
D gene: TRBD1
V gene: TRBV19
clone size: .
CDR3 protein: CASSPLTGVTDTQYF
CDR3 DNA: TGTGCCAGTAGTCCCTTGACAGGGGTCACAGATACGCAGTATTTT

J gene: TRBJ1-1
D gene: TRBD1
V gene: TRBV16
clone size: .
CDR3 protein: CASFTGGGRRTEAFF
CDR3 DNA: TGTGCCAGCTTTACAGGGGGGGGACGAAGGACTGAAGCTTTCTTT

J gene: TRBJ2-7
D gene: .
V gene: TRBV5-4
clone size: .
CDR3 protein: CASSAGRESSYEQYF
CDR3 DNA: TGTGCCAGCAGCGCGGGACGGGAGAGCTCCTACGAGCAGTACTTC

J gene: TRBJ1-2
D gene: .
V gene: TRBV7-9
clone size: .
CDR3 protein: CASRIGTTLGYTF
CDR3 DNA: TGTGCCAGCAGGATCGGGACAACCCTTGGCTACACCTTC

J gene: TRBJ2-2
D gene: .
V gene: TRBV2
clone size: .
CDR3 protein: CASRAKKTEPSGELFF
CDR3 DNA: TGTGCCAGCAGGGCCAAGAAGACTGAGCCCTCCGGGGAGCTGTTTTTT

J gene: TRBJ2-2
D gene: .
V gene: TRBV10-3
clone size: .
CDR3 protein: CAISLGAAGTGELFF
CDR3 DNA: TGTGCCATCTCCCTGGGGGCAGCCGGCACCGGGGAGCTGTTTTTT

J gene: TRBJ1-6
D gene: .
V gene: TRBV7-6
clone size: .
CDR3 protein: CASSLEDRYDSPLHF
CDR3 DNA: TGTGCCAGCAGCTTAGAGGACAGATACGATTCACCCCTCCACTTT

J gene: TRBJ2-3
D gene: TRBD2
V gene: TRBV4-2
clone size: .
CDR3 protein: CASSQDGRTSGGGDTQYF
CDR3 DNA: TGTGCCAGCAGCCAAGATGGGAGGACTAGCGGGGGGGGAGATACGCAGTATTTT

J gene: TRBJ1-5
D gene: .
V gene: TRBV24-1
clone size: .
CDR3 protein: CATSLGAQPQHF
CDR3 DNA: TGTGCCACCAGTTTAGGGGCTCAGCCCCAGCATTTT

J gene: TRBJ1-1
D gene: .
V gene: TRBV28
clone size: .
CDR3 protein: CASPSPGSPYDTEAFF
CDR3 DNA: TGTGCCAGCCCCTCGCCAGGATCCCCGTATGACACTGAAGCTTTCTTT

J gene: TRBJ1-5
D gene: .
V gene: TRBV28
clone size: .
CDR3 protein: CASSLRTRNQPQHF
CDR3 DNA: TGTGCCAGCAGTTTGAGGACTCGAAATCAGCCCCAGCATTTT

J gene: TRBJ2-7
D gene: TRBD1
V gene: TRBV6-5
clone size: .
CDR3 protein: CASSLDRVGEQYF
CDR3 DNA: TGTGCCAGCAGCCTCGACAGGGTGGGCGAGCAGTACTTC

J gene: TRBJ2-2
D gene: .
V gene: TRBV25-1
clone size: .
CDR3 protein: CASSERGLGELFF
CDR3 DNA: TGTGCCAGCAGTGAAAGGGGTCTCGGGGAGCTGTTTTTT

J gene: TRBJ1-2
D gene: TRBD1
V gene: TRBV30
clone size: .
CDR3 protein: CAWSVTPTGTPTSTF
CDR3 DNA: TGTGCCTGGAGTGTCACTCCGACAGGGACTCCCACGAGCACCTTC

J gene: TRBJ1-6
D gene: TRBD1
V gene: TRBV2
clone size: .
CDR3 protein: CATRDRLYNSPLHF
CDR3 DNA: TGTGCCACCAGGGACAGGTTATATAATTCACCCCTCCACTTT

J gene: TRBJ2-4
D gene: TRBD1
V gene: TRBV7-2
clone size: .
CDR3 protein: CASSRDRNIQYF
CDR3 DNA: TGTGCCAGCAGCCGGGACAGAAACATTCAGTACTTC

J gene: TRBJ2-6
D gene: TRBD2
V gene: TRBV30
clone size: few
CDR3 protein: CAWSWAGDGANVLTF
CDR3 DNA: TGTGCCTGGAGTTGGGCGGGGGACGGGGCCAACGTCCTGACTTTC

J gene: TRBJ1-1
D gene: .
V gene: TRBV14
clone size: .
CDR3 protein: CASSPDMNTEAFF
CDR3 DNA: TGTGCCAGCAGCCCAGATATGAACACTGAAGCTTTCTTT

J gene: TRBJ1-2
D gene: .
V gene: TRBV7-9
clone size: .
CDR3 protein: CASSPVGTRYGYTF
CDR3 DNA: TGTGCCAGCAGCCCGGTGGGGACTCGGTATGGCTACACCTTC

J gene: TRBJ2-7
D gene: TRBD2
V gene: TRBV6-2/TRBV6-3
clone size: many
CDR3 protein: CASGLLAAASEQYF
CDR3 DNA: TGTGCCAGCGGCCTACTAGCGGCAGCGTCCGAGCAGTACTTC